The 20 T cell receptor beta chains presented below share a single source sample, sequenced in a study of Ad26.COV2.S vaccination and SARS-CoV-2 variants. Method: immunoSEQ multiplex PCR; TCRdb's copy keeps in-frame clones and lacks some. The sample includes hundreds of thousands of clones, 75% to 90% of them seen just once. Regarding treatment: over 15 received Ad26.COV2.S at low or high dose, single or two shots; about 5 received placebo; per-sample allocation not given. Collection of the samples took place on day 63 after the first injection of vaccine or placebo. The source material was peripheral blood, sampled in a trial of Ad26.COV2.S vaccine versus placebo. Receptors were obtained from a person aged 18-65 years who received the Ad26.COV2.S COVID-19 vaccine or a placebo.

The chain uses TRBV2 and TRBJ2-7; D not resolved. V shed 6 bases and J shed 5 bases, with 17 bases lying between them. The CDR3 runs 14 residues. Germline lookup yields CDR1 SNHLY and CDR2 FYNNEI. The CDR3 nucleotides read TGTGCCAGCAGAGAGGCTTACCCTCGGGACGAGCAGTACTTC. Its protein product is CASREAYPRDEQYF.

J is TRBJ2-6 and V is TRBV7-9, with D uncertain. The CDR3 consists of 14 residues. From germline, CDR1 is SEHNR and CDR2 FQNEAQ (reference sequence). The V end was cut by 3 bases, the J end by 3 bases, with 6 bases between. CDR3 amino acids: CASSFTDGANVLTF. The CDR3 DNA reads TGTGCCAGCAGCTTCACAGATGGGGCCAACGTCCTGACTTTC.

This sequence joins TRBV4-2 and TRBJ1-1, with a possible D match to TRBD1 (5 bases). This CDR3 is built from 14 residues. The germline V and J ends were trimmed by 0 bases and 4 bases, with 9 bases remaining between them. Germline V gene lookup returns CDR1 LGHNA and CDR2 YNFKEQ. This chain's CDR3 is CASSQDPRGTEAFF. In DNA, the CDR3 is TGTGCCAGCAGCCAAGATCCGAGGGGCACTGAAGCTTTCTTT.

This clone was observed once. The chain combines TRBV12-3 or TRBV12-4 with TRBJ2-3, with D hard to call. V was clipped by 7 bases and J by 5 bases, with 10 bases between them. This CDR3 is built from 12 residues. CDR3 DNA: TGTGCCAGCAAGAGAATGGGAGATACGCAGTATTTT. It translates to CASKRMGDTQYF.

The genes are TRBV7-9 and TRBJ2-3, with 14 positions matching TRBD2. Germline CDR1 and CDR2: SEHNR and FQNEAQ (reference sequence). The V gene end was trimmed by 4 bases and the J gene end by 2 bases; junction bases not matched to a gene: 2. The CDR3 has 16 amino acids. CDR3 region: CASSSGLAGDTDTQYF. The CDR3 nucleotides are TGTGCCAGCAGCTCGGGACTAGCGGGGGACACAGATACGCAGTATTTT.

The V and J genes are TRBV4-3 and TRBJ1-1; D is unclear. The CDR3 has 14 amino acids. Trimming removed 0 bases from V and 2 bases from J, with 7 bases in between. The germline CDR1 and CDR2 sequences are LGHNA and YSLEER. CDR3 nucleotides: TGCGCCAGCAGCCAAGAGGTAACAAACACTGAAGCTTTCTTT. Residues: CASSQEVTNTEAFF.

The chain combines TRBV7-9 with TRBJ1-3; no clear D gene. The CDR3 loop spans 15 amino acids. CDR1 is SEHNR, CDR2 FQNEAQ, per germline (reference sequence). Trimming left V 1 base short and J 1 base short, with 8 bases between. The DNA for the CDR3 is TGTGCCAGCAGCTTAGTAGGGATGTCTGGAAACACCATATATTTT. Amino acids: CASSLVGMSGNTIYF.

CDR3 DNA: TGTGCCAGCAGTTACGGGCAGGGTGAAGCTTTCTTT. Translation gives CASSYGQGEAFF. V usage is TRBV6-2 or TRBV6-3 and J usage is TRBJ1-1; D might be TRBD1 (5 bases). The CDR3 extends over 12 amino acids. From germline, CDR1 is MNHEY and CDR2 SVGEGT. Trimming took off 2 bases at V and 7 bases at J, with 8 bases between the two ends.

A single count supports this clone. The chain employs TRBV28 and TRBJ1-4; D unclear. The germline gives CDR1 MDHEN, CDR2 SYDVKM. The CDR3 has 15 residues. V lost 6 bases and J 3 bases, leaving 14 bases between the germline ends. CDR3 sequence: CASSQPGRSNEKLFF. In DNA form, the CDR3 reads TGTGCCAGCAGCCAACCAGGCAGATCTAATGAAAAACTGTTTTTT.

The chain carries TRBV7-2 and TRBJ1-1, with 8 bases identical to TRBD1. The J segment lost 4 bases and the V segment lost 0 bases, leaving 4 bases of the junction unmatched. CDR3 size: 15 residues. Germline CDR1 and CDR2: SGHTA and FQGNSA. The CDR3 region is CASSLAAGGLTEAFF. The CDR3, as DNA: TGTGCCAGCAGCTTAGCCGCAGGGGGCCTCACTGAAGCTTTCTTT.

This chain uses TRBV19 with TRBJ1-5; D perhaps matches TRBD1 (5 bases). Germline V lookup: CDR1 LNHDA, CDR2 SQIVND (reference sequence). V lost 5 bases and J lost 7, with 18 bases in between. This CDR3 comprises 15 residues. The CDR3 region is CASSPSAGLGQPQHF. The CDR3 DNA is TGTGCCAGTAGTCCCTCAGCAGGGTTAGGGCAGCCCCAGCATTTT.

This chain joins TRBV19 and TRBJ1-6; tentative D call: TRBD1 (6 bases). The V and J ends lost 5 bases and 7 bases respectively, with 12 bases between them. The CDR3 contains 14 residues. CDR1 is LNHDA, CDR2 SQIVND, per germline (reference sequence). CDR3 DNA: TGTGCCAGTAGTTTCAGGGGACGAAATTCACCCCTCCACTTT. Translation gives CASSFRGRNSPLHF.

The rearrangement links TRBV3-1 (or the pseudogene TRBV3-2) to TRBJ2-7, with unresolved D. Germline values: CDR1 LGHDT, CDR2 YNNKEL (reference sequence). This CDR3 is built from 14 residues. V gave up 2 bases and J gave up 4 bases, with 12 bases separating them. In nucleotides, the CDR3 is TGTGCCAGCAGCCAAAGGGTCCCCCCTTACGAGCAGTACTTC. Protein sequence: CASSQRVPPYEQYF.

This rearrangement joins TRBV11-2 to TRBJ2-7; 11 bases map to TRBD2. Unmatched junction bases numbered 8, after V lost 5 bases and J lost 2 bases. The CDR3 has 16 amino acids. Germline V gene lookup returns CDR1 SGHAT and CDR2 FQNNGV. The DNA for the CDR3 is TGTGCCAGCAGCCTCTCGACTAGCGGGACTACCTACGAGCAGTACTTC. Its translation is CASSLSTSGTTYEQYF.

Of note for this clone: One end of the junction does not line up with germline, which may come from a read error. This chain's CDR3 is CASSQAGSWETQYF. The CDR3 nucleotides read TGTGCCAGCAGTCAAGCGGGGTCGTGGGAGACCCAGTACTTC. V and J are TRBV6-1 and TRBJ2-5; 7 bases are a match to TRBD2. CDR1 and CDR2 from the germline V gene are MNHNS and SASEGT. This CDR3 contains 14 residues.

J is TRBJ1-1 and V is TRBV28; the D is unclear. The CDR3 is 16 amino acids. CDR1 MDHEN and CDR2 SYDVKM come from the germline V gene. Trimming stripped 6 bases from V and 0 bases from J, with 17 bases between. The CDR3: CASSPTGRNMNTEAFF. The CDR3 region has the DNA TGTGCCAGCAGCCCCACCGGCAGGAACATGAACACTGAAGCTTTCTTT.

The gene calls are TRBV7-8 and TRBJ1-4; no clear D. This CDR3 has 14 residues. CDR1 is SGHVS, CDR2 FQNEAQ, per germline. V dropped 5 bases and J dropped 3 bases, with 10 bases sitting between them. The CDR3 spells CASSPTAANEKLFF. Written as DNA, the CDR3 is TGTGCCAGCAGCCCGACCGCTGCTAATGAAAAACTGTTTTTT.

This clone was seen a handful of times. The J gene is TRBJ2-7, the V gene TRBV3-1 (or the pseudogene TRBV3-2), with D perhaps TRBD2 (6 bases). With 4 bases removed from V and 5 bases from J, the gap between germline ends came to 15 bases. Germline V gene lookup returns CDR1 LGHDT and CDR2 YNNKEL (reference sequence). The CDR3 sequence is 14 residues long. This CDR3 is CASSPQLASHEQYF. Written as DNA, the CDR3 is TGTGCCAGCAGCCCCCAACTAGCTTCCCACGAGCAGTACTTC.

The CDR3 loop is CASSSNIQGGYTF. DNA for the CDR3: TGTGCCAGCAGCTCGAATATCCAGGGCGGCTACACCTTC. J is TRBJ1-2 and V is TRBV5-6, with a weak D call TRBD1 (5 bases). The CDR3 contains 13 residues. Trimming left V 3 bases short and J 8 bases short, with 14 bases between. In germline, CDR1 is SGHDT, CDR2 YYEEEE.

The chain couples TRBV6-2 or TRBV6-3 to TRBJ2-7, with TRBD2 as a possible D gene (5 bases). The germline CDR1 and CDR2 sequences are MNHEY and SVGEGT. CDR3 length: 15 amino acids. Trimming stripped 0 bases from V and 3 bases from J, with 12 bases between. This CDR3 is CASSYSRGLIYEQYF. The CDR3 DNA follows: TGTGCCAGCAGTTACTCCCGCGGGCTTATCTACGAGCAGTACTTC.